This T cell receptor (beta chain) was captured in a study of blood T cell repertoires in COVID-19. Study context: The origin of the acute and convalescent COVID-19 samples was the United States, Italy and Spain.

Profiling relied on immunoSEQ multiplex PCR, and the TCRdb table lists in-frame clones only, not all of them. The table records 200,000 to 250,000 clones, about 87% of them present only once. Germline V CDR1 and CDR2: SGHAT, FQNNGV. The CDR3 sequence is 14 residues long. The junction had 4 bases not matched to a gene; V was cut back by 4 bases and J by 3 bases. The rearrangement joins TRBV11-2 to TRBJ2-5; 8 positions match TRBD2. Sequencing used PBMCs or T cells enriched from blood (not recorded which). The origin of this receptor is a man between 18 and 29 years old with acute COVID-19. The CDR3 loop reads CASSSGREEETQYF. The CDR3 coding sequence is TGTGCCAGCAGCTCTGGGCGGGAGGAAGAGACCCAGTACTTC.